The present TCR beta chain was sequenced within a study of blood T cell repertoires in COVID-19. Data came from immunoSEQ multiplex PCR; TCRdb stores just in-frame clones and leaves some out. The table includes 240,000 or so clones, 87% detected once. The CDR3 is made up of 15 amino acids. V gave up 4 bases and J gave up 4 bases; unmatched junction bases: 10. Germline CDR1 and CDR2: SGHNT and YYREEE (reference sequence). The source of this sequence is a man aged 55-75 years who had recovered from COVID-19. Sequencing was performed on peripheral blood. The rearrangement links TRBV5-4 to TRBJ2-7; 8 positions match TRBD1. CDR3 amino acids: CASSLTGGQDYEQYF. As DNA, the CDR3 is TGTGCCAGCAGCCTAACAGGGGGGCAGGATTACGAGCAGTACTTC.